The 22 T cell receptor beta chains below come from one sample, sequenced in a study of T cell changes during pregnancy in multiple sclerosis. Clones were sequenced by immunoSEQ multiplex PCR, and TCRdb holds only the in-frame ones, with some missing. The data show about 30,000 clones, approximately 92% seen once. The source material was CD8+ T cells from peripheral blood mononuclear cells, sampled before pregnancy. The source of these receptors is a female donor with multiple sclerosis, enrolled in a pregnancy study.

The chain couples TRBV5-8 to TRBJ2-5; D gene ambiguous. The DNA end is a closer match to TRBJ2-7, so the J assignment may be wrong. The CDR3 extends over 12 amino acids. Per germline, CDR1 SGHTS and CDR2 YDEGEE. The CDR3 DNA reads TGTGCCAGCAGCTCCTTAGACTACGAGCAGTACTTC. Translated, it gives CASSSLDYEQYF.

This chain connects TRBV27 to TRBJ2-1, with D unresolved. Trimming stripped 2 bases from V and 6 bases from J, with 8 bases between. From germline, CDR1 is MNHEY and CDR2 SMNVEV (reference sequence). The length of the CDR3 is 13 residues. The CDR3 loop reads CASSLRLGNEQFF. CDR3 nucleotides: TGTGCCAGCAGTTTACGCCTAGGCAATGAGCAGTTCTTC.

The chain links TRBV7-3 to TRBJ2-1; 7 bases line up with TRBD1. The ends lost 0 bases at V and 3 bases at J; junction bases unmatched: 5. This CDR3 region has 16 residues. CDR1 is SGHTA and CDR2 is FQGTGA in the germline V gene. CDR3 in amino acids: CASSLTGGGSYNEQFF. DNA for the CDR3: TGTGCCAGCAGCTTAACAGGGGGCGGAAGCTACAATGAGCAGTTCTTC. Together with reference TRBV7-3 and TRBJ2-1, the CDR3 gives the full variable domain: GAGVSQTPSNKVTEKGKYVELRCDPISGHTALYWYRQSLGQGPEFLIYFQGTGAADDSGLPNDRFFAVRPEGSVSTLKIQRTERGDSAVYLCASSLTGGGSYNEQFFGPGTRLTVL.

The rearrangement joins TRBV18 to TRBJ2-1; TRBD1 might be the D (6 bases). The CDR3 covers 16 residues. V lost 6 bases and J 5 bases, leaving 20 bases between the germline ends. Per germline, CDR1 KGHSH and CDR2 LQKENI. CDR3 protein: CASSLLGAFGDNEQFF. CDR3 nucleotides: TGTGCCAGCTCCTTGTTGGGGGCGTTTGGGGACAATGAGCAGTTCTTC.

A remark on this clone: Other DNA sequences in the same sample also yield this CDR3. The chain couples TRBV7-7 to TRBJ2-1, with D possibly being TRBD2 (6 bases). The CDR3 runs 15 residues. CDR1 and CDR2 from the germline V gene are SSHAT and FNYEAQ (reference sequence). V lost 1 base, J lost 1 base, and 8 bases lay in between. CDR3 bases: TGTGCCAGCAGCTTAGTGGGAGGTTCCTACAATGAGCAGTTCTTC. Translating it yields CASSLVGGSYNEQFF.

A remark on this clone: The same CDR3 also results from other DNA sequences found in this sample. This chain connects TRBV4-1 to TRBJ1-1; no clear D gene. Germline V lookup: CDR1 MGHRA, CDR2 YSYEKL. The CDR3 totals 15 residues. With 1 base removed from V and 2 bases from J, the gap between germline ends came to 11 bases. CDR3 region: CASSQGNRINTEAFF. The CDR3 bases are TGCGCCAGCAGCCAAGGTAACAGAATAAACACTGAAGCTTTCTTT.

The genes are TRBV11-1 and TRBJ2-1; 8 bases are a match to TRBD1. Germline V gene sequence: CDR1 SGHAT, CDR2 FQDESV (reference sequence). V shed 5 bases and J 10 bases; nucleotides not matched to a gene: 13. This CDR3 region has 15 residues. This chain's CDR3 is CASSDLGQGLAEQFF. The CDR3, as DNA: TGTGCCAGCAGCGATCTCGGACAGGGTCTAGCCGAGCAGTTCTTC. The full variable domain, with the rest looked up from reference TRBV11-1 and TRBJ2-1, is EAEVAQSPRYKITEKSQAVAFWCDPISGHATLYWYRQILGQGPELLVQFQDESVVDDSQLPKDRFSAERLKGVDSTLKIQPAELGDSAMYLCASSDLGQGLAEQFFGPGTRLTVL.

The chain links TRBV9 to TRBJ2-2; D is possibly TRBD2 (6 bases). CDR3 size: 13 residues. With 3 bases removed from V and 8 bases from J, the gap between germline ends came to 11 bases. CDR1 is SGDLS and CDR2 is YYNGEE in the germline V gene. CDR3 nucleotides: TGTGCCAGCAGCGACGAACGGGGGGGGGAGCTGTTTTTT. It yields the protein CASSDERGGELFF.

This clone was recorded once. The genes are TRBV4-1 and TRBJ1-2, with a possible D match to TRBD1 (5 bases). Trimming shortened V by 0 bases and J by 0 bases, and 8 bases separated the two germline ends. There are 15 residues in the CDR3. The germline V gene encodes CDR1 MGHRA and CDR2 YSYEKL. The CDR3 sequence: CASSQDRVANYGYTF. Here the CDR3 DNA reads TGCGCCAGCAGCCAAGACAGGGTCGCTAACTATGGCTACACCTTC.

The rearrangement uses TRBV13 and TRBJ1-1; D not resolved. The CDR3 has 14 amino acids. Germline V gene lookup returns CDR1 PRHDT and CDR2 FYEKMQ (reference sequence). V was shortened by 5 bases and J by 5 bases, with 15 bases between the two germline ends. CDR3: CASSQKTSVTEAFF. The CDR3 bases are TGTGCCAGCAGCCAAAAGACAAGTGTTACTGAAGCTTTCTTT.

The CDR3 sequence is CASRTDPNYGYTF. The CDR3 region has the DNA TGCGCCAGCAGAACAGATCCAAACTATGGCTACACCTTC. The chain uses TRBV5-1 and TRBJ1-2; D is unclear. CDR3 length: 13 amino acids. Germline V gene lookup returns CDR1 SGHRS and CDR2 YFSETQ. The V end was cut by 5 bases, the J end by 2 bases, with 10 bases between.

V usage is TRBV5-4 and J usage is TRBJ2-7; 9 positions agree with TRBD2. Germline trimming cut 4 bases from V and 0 bases from J; bases unmatched to any gene: 5. Germline CDR1 is SGHNT and CDR2 is YYREEE (reference sequence). The length of the CDR3 is 15 residues. The CDR3 is CASSPSGNPSYEQYF. DNA of the CDR3: TGTGCCAGCAGCCCTAGCGGGAACCCCTCCTACGAGCAGTACTTC.

The chain couples TRBV15 to TRBJ2-5; D gene ambiguous. Germline assignment: CDR1 LNHNV and CDR2 YYDKDF (reference sequence). The CDR3 has 16 amino acids. Trimming took off 0 bases at V and 5 bases at J, with 16 bases between the two ends. The CDR3 sequence: CATSRDGSLTEETQYF. The CDR3 DNA reads TGTGCCACCAGCAGAGACGGATCCTTGACTGAGGAGACCCAGTACTTC.

The count of this clone is one. This sequence joins TRBV27 and TRBJ2-7; no clear D gene. There are 13 residues in the CDR3. Germline V lookup: CDR1 MNHEY, CDR2 SMNVEV (reference sequence). V was clipped by 5 bases and J by 6 bases, with 14 bases between them. The CDR3 loop reads CASSASSTGEQYF. For the CDR3, the DNA is TGTGCCAGCAGTGCCTCCAGTACGGGCGAGCAGTACTTC.

This clone showed up just once. The CDR3 region is CASTGPIPGELFF. CDR3 nucleotides: TGTGCCAGCACAGGCCCCATTCCGGGGGAGCTGTTTTTT. V and J are TRBV28 and TRBJ2-2, with no clear D. CDR1 is MDHEN and CDR2 is SYDVKM in the germline V gene. The CDR3 covers 13 residues. The V gene lost 7 bases and the J gene lost 8 bases, with 14 bases spanning the gap.

This clone was recorded a few times. The chain is built from TRBV6-6 and TRBJ2-5, with 8 bases identical to TRBD1. This CDR3 comprises 14 residues. After removal of 6 bases from V and 2 bases from J, the junction contained 5 bases not matched to a gene. Germline values: CDR1 MNHNY, CDR2 SVGAGI (reference sequence). The CDR3 region is CASSVTGGQETQYF. DNA for the CDR3: TGTGCCAGCAGCGTTACAGGGGGACAAGAGACCCAGTACTTC.

The chain links TRBV19 to TRBJ2-4, with a weak D call TRBD2 (6 bases). Germline CDR1 reads LNHDA; CDR2 reads SQIVND (reference sequence). Trimming removed 1 base from V and 8 bases from J, with 6 bases in between. The CDR3 is 12 amino acids. This chain's CDR3 is CASSIAGDIQYF. DNA for the CDR3: TGTGCCAGTAGTATAGCGGGGGACATTCAGTACTTC.

CDR3 protein: CASSLGQGAYEQYF. The CDR3, as DNA: TGTGCCAGCAGTTTAGGACAGGGGGCCTACGAGCAGTACTTC. This sequence joins TRBV27 and TRBJ2-7, with 10 positions matching TRBD1. V trimming: 2 bases; J trimming: 2 bases; junction bases outside the gene matches: 0. There are 14 residues in the CDR3. Germline loops: CDR1 MNHEY, CDR2 SMNVEV (reference sequence).

V gene TRBV4-3 combines with J gene TRBJ2-7, with TRBD2 matching over 8 bases. V was pared by 2 bases and J by 7 bases, with 10 bases of the junction left unmatched. From germline, CDR1 is LGHNA and CDR2 YSLEER. The CDR3 is made up of 15 amino acids. The CDR3 coding sequence is TGCGCCAGCAGCCAAACCGGACTAGCATACTCAGAGCAGTACTTC. This encodes CASSQTGLAYSEQYF.

The CDR3 loop reads CASSSYSSGSNYEQYF. The CDR3 DNA reads TGTGCCAGCAGCTCCTATTCTAGCGGGAGTAACTACGAGCAGTACTTC. V usage is TRBV7-8 and J usage is TRBJ2-7; TRBD2 aligns across 10 bases. This CDR3 spans 16 amino acids. Unmatched junction bases numbered 9, after V lost 4 bases and J lost 3 bases. Germline CDR1 SGHVS, CDR2 FQNEAQ.

The count of this clone is one. The chain combines TRBV15 with TRBJ1-4, with 9 bases fitting TRBD1. The V segment lost 0 bases and the J segment 5 bases; nucleotides outside the gene matches: 4. This CDR3 has 16 amino acids. CDR1 and CDR2 (germline): LNHNV, YYDKDF (reference sequence). The CDR3 coding sequence is TGTGCCACCAGCAGAGAGAGCGGGACAGGGAATGAAAAACTGTTTTTT. Translating it yields CATSRESGTGNEKLFF.

The V and J genes are TRBV6-6 and TRBJ2-3; D possibly corresponds to TRBD2 (6 bases). Trimming cost V 0 bases and J 4 bases, with 14 bases left between them. CDR1 is MNHNY and CDR2 is SVGAGI in the germline V gene (reference sequence). The CDR3 contains 16 residues. Here the CDR3 DNA reads TGTGCCAGCAGTTACTCGCTTGGGGGGAGGTCAGATACGCAGTATTTT. It encodes CASSYSLGGRSDTQYF.